The rows below give T cell receptor beta chains drawn from one sample of a study of T cells after yellow fever vaccination. MiXCR, run by TCRdb on the 5' RACE reads, gives a single entry per CDR3 protein. The data show 550,000 to 750,000 distinct CDR3 sequences, roughly 13% seen once. The sequencing used PBMCs, collected on the day of the yellow fever booster vaccination. All receptors derive from a man aged 25 to 40 who received the YFV17D yellow fever vaccine. Each CDR3 is given with its conserved first and last residue. Fields, in order: D gene, J gene, clone size, V gene, CDR3 protein, CDR3 DNA. A D gene is named only where the DNA matches it firmly. Where a row states a size, it is once, few, many or the class of an expanded clone; other rows omit it.

- | TRBJ2-2 | few | TRBV5-4 | CASSLDGGSLLGGELFF | TGTGCCAGCAGCTTAGATGGAGGGAGCCTGTTAGGCGGGGAGCTGTTTTTT
TRBD1 | TRBJ1-2 | few | TRBV12-3/TRBV12-4 | CASGDSSSNYGYTF | TGTGCCAGCGGGGACAGTTCATCTAACTATGGCTACACCTTC
- | TRBJ2-1 | few | TRBV5-1 | CASRASHASRAVGYNEQFF | TGCGCCAGCAGGGCCAGCCACGCGAGCAGGGCCGTGGGTTACAATGAGCAGTTCTTC
- | TRBJ1-5 | - | TRBV7-9 | CASSSDNAENQPQHF | TGTGCCAGCAGCTCCGACAATGCGGAAAATCAGCCCCAGCATTTT
- | TRBJ1-5 | few | TRBV20-1 | CSAGTGRRQPQHF | TGCAGTGCTGGGACCGGTAGACGTCAGCCCCAGCATTTT
- | TRBJ2-2 | many | TRBV6-1 | CASLNRMTGELFF | TGTGCCTCATTAAACAGAATGACCGGGGAGCTGTTTTTT
TRBD1 | TRBJ2-7 | - | TRBV7-2 | CASSTWGTGEHEQYF | TGTGCCAGCAGCACCTGGGGAACAGGGGAACACGAGCAGTACTTC
- | TRBJ2-2 | few | TRBV19 | CASSIPGELFF | TGTGCCAGTAGTATACCCGGGGAGCTGTTTTTT
- | TRBJ1-1 | - | TRBV27 | CASRADRLETEAFF | TGTGCCAGCAGAGCAGACAGATTAGAAACTGAAGCTTTCTTT
- | TRBJ1-3 | few | TRBV3-1 | CASSQGQPYSGNTIYF | TGTGCCAGCAGCCAAGGACAGCCGTACTCTGGAAACACCATATATTTT
- | TRBJ2-1 | few | TRBV7-7 | CASSPHKLGLLTYNEQFF | TGTGCTAGCAGCCCTCATAAGCTGGGGCTCCTAACCTACAATGAGCAGTTCTTC
- | TRBJ2-3 | few | TRBV7-8 | CASSPGTLGTDTQYF | TGTGCCAGCAGCCCTGGGACACTCGGCACAGATACGCAGTATTTT
TRBD1 | TRBJ1-5 | few | TRBV6-2/TRBV6-3 | CASKGAGQPQHF | TGTGCCAGCAAGGGGGCAGGCCAGCCCCAGCATTTT
- | TRBJ2-2 | - | TRBV7-2 | CASSFIGPTGELFF | TGTGCCAGCAGCTTTATAGGCCCCACCGGGGAGCTGTTTTTT
- | TRBJ2-1 | many | TRBV11-1 | CASSYEDEQFF | TGTGCCAGCAGCTACGAGGATGAGCAGTTCTTC
- | TRBJ2-1 | - | TRBV3-1 | CASIPDWPYNEQFF | TGTGCCAGCATACCCGACTGGCCCTACAATGAGCAGTTCTTC
- | TRBJ1-5 | few | TRBV20-1 | CSAAQANQPQHF | TGCAGTGCTGCCCAGGCTAATCAGCCCCAGCATTTT
TRBD2 | TRBJ2-1 | - | TRBV7-9 | CATDRLAGGGNEQFF | TGTGCCACCGACAGACTAGCGGGAGGCGGCAATGAGCAGTTCTTC
- | TRBJ2-7 | - | TRBV5-1 | CASSLEQSGEQYF | TGCGCCAGCAGCTTGGAACAGTCTGGGGAGCAGTACTTC
TRBD1 | TRBJ1-2 | - | TRBV10-3 | CAITRDSQGGYGYTF | TGTGCCATCACCAGGGACAGCCAAGGCGGCTATGGCTACACCTTC
- | TRBJ1-1 | few | TRBV7-2 | CASSLQTGPYTEAFF | TGTGCCAGCAGCCTACAAACAGGACCTTACACTGAAGCTTTCTTT
TRBD2 | TRBJ2-2 | few | TRBV28 | CASSLIAGVNSGELFF | TGTGCCAGCAGCCTGATAGCGGGAGTCAATTCCGGGGAGCTGTTTTTT
- | TRBJ2-7 | few | TRBV7-8 | CASSPPDAYEQYF | TGTGCCAGCAGTCCCCCTGATGCGTACGAGCAGTACTTC
TRBD2 | TRBJ2-7 | - | TRBV11-3 | CASSLGGSRAEQYF | TGTGCCAGCAGCTTAGGCGGGAGCAGGGCCGAGCAGTACTTC
TRBD2 | TRBJ2-3 | few | TRBV20-1 | CSARGLAGVGDTQYF | TGCAGTGCTAGAGGACTAGCGGGAGTCGGGGATACGCAGTATTTT
- | TRBJ2-2 | few | TRBV7-3 | CASREGGYTGELFF | TGTGCCAGCAGAGAAGGGGGTTACACCGGGGAGCTGTTTTTT
- | TRBJ1-4 | - | TRBV30 | CAWTPMDPANEKLFF | TGTGCCTGGACTCCCATGGACCCGGCGAATGAAAAACTGTTTTTT
TRBD2 | TRBJ2-3 | few | TRBV5-1 | CASIAGEGDTQYF | TGCGCCAGCATAGCGGGAGAAGGGGATACGCAGTATTTT
- | TRBJ2-7 | many | TRBV7-2 | CASSPDRYSYEQYF | TGTGCCAGCAGCCCCGACAGGTATTCCTACGAGCAGTACTTC
- | TRBJ1-2 | few | TRBV7-2 | CASSSPSGHGYTF | TGTGCCAGCAGCTCCCCGTCTGGGCATGGCTACACCTTC
TRBD2 | TRBJ2-7 | few | TRBV2 | CASSEQAGAYEQYF | TGTGCCAGCAGTGAACAAGCGGGAGCCTACGAGCAGTACTTC
- | TRBJ1-4 | few | TRBV20-1 | CSASGGVNEKLFF | TGCAGTGCTAGTGGGGGGGTTAATGAAAAACTGTTTTTT
TRBD2 | TRBJ2-5 | few | TRBV9 | CASSAGLAGTQETQYF | TGTGCCAGCAGCGCGGGACTAGCGGGGACCCAGGAGACCCAGTACTTC
- | TRBJ1-2 | - | TRBV19 | CASRGEKRGDYGYTF | TGTGCCAGTAGGGGGGAGAAGCGAGGAGACTATGGCTACACCTTC
- | TRBJ2-1 | - | TRBV29-1 | CSVGSGYNEQFF | TGCAGCGTTGGATCCGGATACAATGAGCAGTTCTTC
- | TRBJ2-1 | few | TRBV12-3/TRBV12-4 | CASRLDLDEQFF | TGTGCCAGCAGGTTAGACCTGGATGAGCAGTTCTTC
- | TRBJ1-5 | few | TRBV28 | CASSLPGLNQPQHF | TGTGCCAGCAGTTTACCGGGGTTAAATCAGCCCCAGCATTTT
- | TRBJ2-7 | few | TRBV7-2 | CASSLYGERADEQYF | TGTGCCAGCAGCTTGTACGGGGAAAGGGCAGACGAGCAGTACTTC
- | TRBJ2-3 | - | TRBV20-1 | CSAPGTFTDTQYF | TGCAGTGCTCCTGGGACCTTCACAGATACGCAGTATTTT
- | TRBJ2-3 | - | TRBV7-3 | CASSLAGLGTDTQYF | TGTGCCAGCAGCTTAGCGGGATTAGGGACAGATACGCAGTATTTT
- | TRBJ1-2 | - | TRBV7-2 | CASSLHTAGAAYGYTF | TGTGCCAGCAGCTTACACACCGCGGGGGCCGCCTATGGCTACACCTTC
- | TRBJ1-2 | many | TRBV7-9 | CASSRNYGYTF | TGTGCCAGCAGCCGAAACTATGGCTACACCTTC
- | TRBJ2-2 | many | TRBV7-9 | CASSLGLGELFF | TGTGCCAGCAGCTTAGGTCTCGGGGAGCTGTTTTTT
TRBD1 | TRBJ2-2 | - | TRBV5-5 | CASSFGTENTEELFF | TGTGCCAGCAGCTTCGGGACAGAGAACACCGAGGAGCTGTTTTTT
- | TRBJ2-7 | few | TRBV30 | CACDAPGISYEQYF | TGTGCCTGCGACGCCCCAGGGATTTCCTACGAGCAGTACTTC
- | TRBJ1-1 | few | TRBV5-1 | CASSLPLASGNTEAFF | TGCGCCAGCAGCTTGCCCTTGGCAAGCGGAAACACTGAAGCTTTCTTT